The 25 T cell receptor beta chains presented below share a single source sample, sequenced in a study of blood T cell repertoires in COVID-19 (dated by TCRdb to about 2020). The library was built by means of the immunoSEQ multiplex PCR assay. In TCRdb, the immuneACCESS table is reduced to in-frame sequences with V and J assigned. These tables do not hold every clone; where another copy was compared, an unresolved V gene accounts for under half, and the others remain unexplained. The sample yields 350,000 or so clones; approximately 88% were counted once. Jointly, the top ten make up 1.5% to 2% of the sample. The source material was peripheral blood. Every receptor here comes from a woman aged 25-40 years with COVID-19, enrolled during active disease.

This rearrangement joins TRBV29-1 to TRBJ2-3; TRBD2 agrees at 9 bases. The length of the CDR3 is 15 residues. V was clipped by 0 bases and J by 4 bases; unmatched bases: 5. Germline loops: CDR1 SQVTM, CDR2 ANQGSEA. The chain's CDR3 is CSVEEPAGGADTQYF. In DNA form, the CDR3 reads TGCAGCGTTGAAGAACCAGCGGGGGGTGCAGATACGCAGTATTTT.

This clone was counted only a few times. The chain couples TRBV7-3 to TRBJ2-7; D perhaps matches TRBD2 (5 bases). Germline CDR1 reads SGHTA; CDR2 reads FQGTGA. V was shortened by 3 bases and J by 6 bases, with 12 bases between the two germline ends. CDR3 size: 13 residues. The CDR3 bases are TGTGCCAGCAGCTTCGCGTCCCGGGGCGAGCAGTACTTC. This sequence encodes CASSFASRGEQYF.

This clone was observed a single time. The CDR3 DNA reads as TGTGTCCCCCCCCAGGACTCTTCCTACGAGCAGTACTTC. Amino acid sequence: CVPPQDSSYEQYF. The gene calls are TRBV7-5 and TRBJ2-7; the table names TRBD2, a call not compared with the DNA. TRBV7-5 is an annotated pseudogene. This CDR3 has 13 amino acids.

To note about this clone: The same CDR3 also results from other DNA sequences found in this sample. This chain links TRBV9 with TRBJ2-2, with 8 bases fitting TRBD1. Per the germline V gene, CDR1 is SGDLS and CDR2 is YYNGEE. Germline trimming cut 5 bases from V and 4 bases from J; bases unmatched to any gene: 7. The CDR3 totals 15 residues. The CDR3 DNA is TGTGCCAGCAGTTTCTGGACAGGGCCCACCGGGGAGCTGTTTTTT. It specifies CASSFWTGPTGELFF. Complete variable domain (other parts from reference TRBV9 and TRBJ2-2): DSGVTQTPKHLITATGQRVTLRCSPRSGDLSVYWYQQSLDQGLQFLIQYYNGEERAKGNILERFSAQQFPDLHSELNLSSLELGDSALYFCASSFWTGPTGELFFGEGSRLTVL.

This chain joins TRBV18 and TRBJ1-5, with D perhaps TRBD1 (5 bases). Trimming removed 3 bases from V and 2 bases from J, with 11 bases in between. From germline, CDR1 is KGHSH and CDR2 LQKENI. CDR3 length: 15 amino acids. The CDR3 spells CASSPTGHRNQPQHF. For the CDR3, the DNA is TGTGCCAGCTCACCGACCGGACACCGCAATCAGCCCCAGCATTTT.

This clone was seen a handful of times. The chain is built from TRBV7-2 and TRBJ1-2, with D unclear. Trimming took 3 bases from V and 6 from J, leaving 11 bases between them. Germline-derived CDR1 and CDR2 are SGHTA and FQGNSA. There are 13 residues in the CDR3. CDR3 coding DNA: TGTGCCAGCAGCTTGGTCGGGTTCGATGGCTACACCTTC. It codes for CASSLVGFDGYTF.

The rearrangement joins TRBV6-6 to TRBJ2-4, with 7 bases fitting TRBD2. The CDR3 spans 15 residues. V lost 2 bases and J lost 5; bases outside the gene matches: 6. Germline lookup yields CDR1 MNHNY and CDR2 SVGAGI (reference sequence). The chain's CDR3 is CASSYGALAENIQYF. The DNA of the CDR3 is TGTGCCAGCAGTTACGGTGCCCTAGCGGAAAACATTCAGTACTTC.

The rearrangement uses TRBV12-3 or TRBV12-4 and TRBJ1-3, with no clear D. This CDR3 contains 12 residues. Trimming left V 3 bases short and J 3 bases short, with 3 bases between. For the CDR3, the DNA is TGTGCCAGCAGTTTTCGTGGAAACACCATATATTTT. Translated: CASSFRGNTIYF.

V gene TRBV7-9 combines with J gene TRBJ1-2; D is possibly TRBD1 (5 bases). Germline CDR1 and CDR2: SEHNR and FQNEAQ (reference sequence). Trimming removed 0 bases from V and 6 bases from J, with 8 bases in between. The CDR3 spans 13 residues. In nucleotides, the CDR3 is TGTGCCAGCAGCTTAGCTTCGGGGGATGGCTACACCTTC. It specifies CASSLASGDGYTF.

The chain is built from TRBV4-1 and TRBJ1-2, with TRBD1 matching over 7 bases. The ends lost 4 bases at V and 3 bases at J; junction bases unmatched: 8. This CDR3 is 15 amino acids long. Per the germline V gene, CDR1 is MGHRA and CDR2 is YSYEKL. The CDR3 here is CASSPGTEPHYGYTF. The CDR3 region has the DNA TGCGCCAGCAGCCCCGGGACAGAACCACACTATGGCTACACCTTC.

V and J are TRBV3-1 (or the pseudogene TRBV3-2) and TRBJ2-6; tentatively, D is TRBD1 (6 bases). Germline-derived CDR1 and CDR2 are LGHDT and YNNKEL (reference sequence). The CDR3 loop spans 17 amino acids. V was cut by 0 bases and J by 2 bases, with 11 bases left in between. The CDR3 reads CASSQEEGGTGANVLTF. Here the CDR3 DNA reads TGTGCCAGCAGCCAAGAGGAAGGGGGTACTGGGGCCAACGTCCTGACTTTC.

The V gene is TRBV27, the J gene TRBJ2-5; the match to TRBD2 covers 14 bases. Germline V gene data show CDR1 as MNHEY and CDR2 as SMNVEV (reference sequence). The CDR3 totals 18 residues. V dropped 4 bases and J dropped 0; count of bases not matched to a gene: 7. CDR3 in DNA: TGTGCCAGCAGTTCCTGGACTAGCGGGGGGACCCACCAAGAGACCCAGTACTTC. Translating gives CASSSWTSGGTHQETQYF.

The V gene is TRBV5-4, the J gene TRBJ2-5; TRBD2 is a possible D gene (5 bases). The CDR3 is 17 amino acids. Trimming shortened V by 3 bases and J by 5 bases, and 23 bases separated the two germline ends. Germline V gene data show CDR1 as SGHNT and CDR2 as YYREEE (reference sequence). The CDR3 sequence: CASSYPQESFEGETQYF. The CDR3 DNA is TGTGCCAGCAGCTACCCTCAGGAGTCTTTCGAGGGTGAGACCCAGTACTTC.

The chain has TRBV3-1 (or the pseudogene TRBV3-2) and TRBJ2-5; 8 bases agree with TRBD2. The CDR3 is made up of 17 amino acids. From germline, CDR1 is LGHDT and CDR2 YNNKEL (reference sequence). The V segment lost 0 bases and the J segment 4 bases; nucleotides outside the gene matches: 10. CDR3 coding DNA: TGTGCCAGCAGCCAAGATCTTATCGGGGGGGCCACAGAGACCCAGTACTTC. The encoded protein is CASSQDLIGGATETQYF.

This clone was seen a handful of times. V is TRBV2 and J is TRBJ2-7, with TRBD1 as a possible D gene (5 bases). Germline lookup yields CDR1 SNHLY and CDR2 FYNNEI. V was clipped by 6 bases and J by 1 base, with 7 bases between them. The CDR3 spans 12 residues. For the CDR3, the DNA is TGTGCCAGCAGAGACAGTTCCTACGAGCAGTACTTC. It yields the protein CASRDSSYEQYF. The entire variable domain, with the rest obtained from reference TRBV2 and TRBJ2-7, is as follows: EPEVTQTPSHQVTQMGQEVILRCVPISNHLYFYWYRQILGQKVEFLVSFYNNEISEKSEIFDDQFSVERPDGSNFTLKIRSTKLEDSAMYFCASRDSSYEQYFGPGTRLTVT.

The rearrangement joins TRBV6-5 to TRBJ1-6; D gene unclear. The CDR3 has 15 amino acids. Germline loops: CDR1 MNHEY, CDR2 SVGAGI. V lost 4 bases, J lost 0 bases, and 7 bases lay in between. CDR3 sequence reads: CASSSGLSYNSPLHF. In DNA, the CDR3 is TGTGCCAGCAGTTCCGGACTCTCCTATAATTCACCCCTCCACTTT.

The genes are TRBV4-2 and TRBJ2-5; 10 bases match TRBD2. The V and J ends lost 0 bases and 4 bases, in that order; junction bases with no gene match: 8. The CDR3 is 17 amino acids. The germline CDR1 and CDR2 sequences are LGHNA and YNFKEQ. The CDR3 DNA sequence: TGTGCCAGCAGCCAAGATCGAGAGCGGGGGGGTCCAGAGACCCAGTACTTC. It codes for CASSQDRERGGPETQYF.

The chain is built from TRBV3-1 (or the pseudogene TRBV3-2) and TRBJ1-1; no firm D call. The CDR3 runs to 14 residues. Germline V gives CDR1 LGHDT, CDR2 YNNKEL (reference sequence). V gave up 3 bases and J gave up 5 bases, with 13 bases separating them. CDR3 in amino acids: CASSQEGWGTEAFF. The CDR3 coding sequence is TGTGCCAGCAGCCAGGAGGGCTGGGGAACTGAAGCTTTCTTT.

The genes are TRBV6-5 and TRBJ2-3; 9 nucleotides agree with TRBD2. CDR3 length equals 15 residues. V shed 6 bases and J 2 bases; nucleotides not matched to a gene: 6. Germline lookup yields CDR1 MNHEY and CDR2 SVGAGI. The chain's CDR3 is CASSLSGGHTDTQYF. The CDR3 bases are TGTGCCAGCAGCCTTAGCGGGGGACACACAGATACGCAGTATTTT.

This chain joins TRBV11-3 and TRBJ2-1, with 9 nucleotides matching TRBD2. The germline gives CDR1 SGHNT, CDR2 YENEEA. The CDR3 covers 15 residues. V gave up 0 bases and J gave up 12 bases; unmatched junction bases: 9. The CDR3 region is CASSLELAGDQRQFF. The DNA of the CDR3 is TGTGCCAGCAGCTTAGAGTTAGCGGGGGACCAAAGGCAGTTCTTC. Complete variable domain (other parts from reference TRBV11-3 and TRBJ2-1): EAGVVQSPRYKIIEKKQPVAFWCNPISGHNTLYWYLQNLGQGPELLIRYENEEAVDDSQLPKDRFSAERLKGVDSTLKIQPAELGDSAVYLCASSLELAGDQRQFFGPGTRLTVL.

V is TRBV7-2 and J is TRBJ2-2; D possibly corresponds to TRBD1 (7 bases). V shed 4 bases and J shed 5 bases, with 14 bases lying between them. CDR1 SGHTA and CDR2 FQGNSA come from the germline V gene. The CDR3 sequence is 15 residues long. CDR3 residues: CASSSYRGGTGELFF. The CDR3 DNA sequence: TGTGCCAGCAGCTCCTACAGGGGAGGAACCGGGGAGCTGTTTTTT. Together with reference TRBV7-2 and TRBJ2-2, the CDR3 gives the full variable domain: GAGVSQSPSNKVTEKGKDVELRCDPISGHTALYWYRQSLGQGLEFLIYFQGNSAPDKSGLPSDRFSAERTGGSVSTLTIQRTQQEDSAVYLCASSSYRGGTGELFFGEGSRLTVL.

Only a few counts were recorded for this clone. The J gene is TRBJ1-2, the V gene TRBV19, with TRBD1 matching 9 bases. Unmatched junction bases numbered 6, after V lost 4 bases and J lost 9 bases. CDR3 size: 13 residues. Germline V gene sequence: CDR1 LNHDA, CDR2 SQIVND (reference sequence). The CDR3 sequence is CASSTRTGVSYTF. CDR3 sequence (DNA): TGTGCCAGTAGTACCCGGACAGGGGTGAGCTACACCTTC.

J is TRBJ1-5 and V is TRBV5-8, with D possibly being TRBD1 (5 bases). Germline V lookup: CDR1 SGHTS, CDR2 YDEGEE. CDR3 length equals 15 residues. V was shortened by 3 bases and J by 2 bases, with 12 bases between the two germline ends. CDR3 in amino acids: CASSWGVYGNQPQHF. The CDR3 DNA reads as TGTGCCAGCAGCTGGGGGGTGTACGGCAATCAGCCCCAGCATTTT. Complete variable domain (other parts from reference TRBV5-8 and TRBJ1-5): EAGVTQSPTHLIKTRGQQATLRCSPISGHTSVYWYQQALGLGLQFLLWYDEGEERNRGNFPPRFSGRQFPNYSSELNVNALELEDSALYLCASSWGVYGNQPQHFGDGTRLSIL.

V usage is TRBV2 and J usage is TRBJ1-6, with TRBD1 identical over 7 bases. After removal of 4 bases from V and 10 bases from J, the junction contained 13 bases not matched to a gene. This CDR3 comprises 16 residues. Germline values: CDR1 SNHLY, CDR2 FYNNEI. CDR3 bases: TGTGCCAGCAGTGCAAGCGTGGGACAGCCCAAATCACCCCTCCACTTT. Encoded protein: CASSASVGQPKSPLHF. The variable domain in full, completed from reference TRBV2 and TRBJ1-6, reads EPEVTQTPSHQVTQMGQEVILRCVPISNHLYFYWYRQILGQKVEFLVSFYNNEISEKSEIFDDQFSVERPDGSNFTLKIRSTKLEDSAMYFCASSASVGQPKSPLHFGNGTRLTVT.

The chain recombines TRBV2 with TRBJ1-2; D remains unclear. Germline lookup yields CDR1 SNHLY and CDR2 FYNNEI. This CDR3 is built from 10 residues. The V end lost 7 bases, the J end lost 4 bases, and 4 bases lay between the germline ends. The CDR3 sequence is CASKSYGYTF. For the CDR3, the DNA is TGTGCCAGCAAGAGCTATGGCTACACCTTC.